What follows is one T cell receptor beta chain and its context. This clone was observed a handful of times. The specificity of this receptor is unknown. Base-call qualities are not available, and no considerably larger clone is one nucleotide away. All of the isolated RNA was reverse transcribed with the High Capacity cDNA Reverse Transcription Kit, so expressed TCRB transcripts were sequenced. Deep immunoSEQ sequencing was applied to naive, central memory and regulatory T cell samples, giving an average of approximately 3.8 million total reads per sample. After sorted cells were lysed in RLT buffer, RNA was extracted with DNase-treated RNeasy Micro or Mini kits, with the choice depending on cell number. Each cell subset was processed on its own to prevent cross-contamination, while patient and healthy donor samples were processed together. TCRB sequences were amplified from cDNA with the immunoSEQ multiplex PCR, producing 87-bp fragments spanning the CDR3 region. Sequencing of the amplicons was performed on the Illumina HiSeq platform. The paper's data handling went like this. Synthetic template baselines were used to correct PCR bias computationally, reads within Hamming distance 2 were collapsed, and singletons that could not be merged were discarded. Reads were aligned to IMGT to assign V, D and J genes, CDR3 length, and insertions or deletions at six rearrangement sites. Within each subset, clonotype counts were normalized to sorted cell number, and only after that were true diversity and Gini coefficients computed with the tcR R package. Repertoire sharing was quantified using the overlap coefficient calculated on TCRB nucleotide sequences. As a proxy for the pre-selection repertoire, out-of-frame TCRB sequences from naive cells were analyzed. TCRdb provides this immuneACCESS table in a form limited to in-frame rearrangements. Some clones are lacking; in checked studies, under half of them reflect an unresolved V gene, and why the rest are absent is not known. Clonal size and the V and J genes are those of that table, whereas D and trimming came from the DNA. Here the sample has 400,000 to 450,000 clones; roughly 14% occur a single time. The top ten hold roughly 0.04% of the sample.

Each donor gave one peripheral blood draw, averaging around 120 mL, which was collected into heparinised tubes. Using a panel that included CD45RO, CCR7, CD25, CD127, CD95 and CD27, naive, central memory, regulatory and stem cell-like memory CD4+ T cells were sorted on a BD FACSAria II. A purity above 95% was achieved for all sorted populations. PBMCs were isolated immediately by Lymphoprep density gradient centrifugation and stained directly without culture. To minimize batch effects, samples were stained and sorted in pairs, one healthy donor with one patient per experiment. The sample comes from a study of beta chain features in type 1 diabetes (dated by TCRdb to 2016 to 2019). For the study in its entirety: No differences in mean age, gender distribution, total cell number or subset yield were found between patients and healthy donors. A total of about 100,000,000 sorted cells were examined across all samples, and RNA yield correlated strongly with the number of cells per subset. The study compared TCRB repertoires of sorted circulating CD4+ T cell subsets between recently diagnosed type 1 diabetes patients and matched healthy donors. Regulatory and stem cell-like memory subsets were obtained from only 8 patients and roughly 8 healthy donors, while naive and central memory subsets were obtained from all 30 or so donors. The study at large found these results: Type 1 diabetes patients showed a moderate but significant shortening of TCRB CDR3 length in all four CD4+ subsets. Because cDNA was sequenced instead of genomic DNA, activated cells with high expression could be over-represented, although the groups did not differ in activation or CD3 levels. Because the HLA sub-analyses included only small numbers of individuals, any influence of HLA type on TCRB rearrangement was left unresolved. Naive, central memory and regulatory TCRB repertoires appeared to be more alike among patients than among healthy donors. PCR might favor shorter templates, but patient and control samples were amplified and corrected together, so any skew would affect both groups equally. At VDJ recombination sites, type 1 diabetes patients had fewer insertions and more deleted nucleotides, which implies abnormalities in thymic rearrangement.

The sequencing input was naive CD4+ T cells from blood. Taken with the paper, the label for cell subset or site translates to: true naive CD4+ T cells. The receptor comes from a man aged 25-40 years in good health.

The DNA reads as follows: TGCGCCAGCAGCCAAGCTCTCAGGGGAACCGGGGAGCTGTTTTTT. Its translation reads: CASSQALRGTGELFF. The chain couples TRBV4-3 to TRBJ2-2; a tentative D call is TRBD1 (6 bases match). V is reduced by 1 base and J by 5 bases, leaving a spacing of 11 bases between them. The germline V gene provides CDR1 LGHNA and CDR2 YSLEER. The CDR3 sequence holds 15 residues, the cysteine and phenylalanine included. Only the CDR3 portion is preserved as DNA: 45 bases, with reading frame beginning at the first base.